Sequencing of this TCR beta chain was carried out in a study of graft-versus-host responses after intestinal transplantation. The CDR3 runs 14 residues. Trimming took 4 bases from V and 2 from J, leaving 12 bases between them. Germline CDR1 is MGHRA and CDR2 is YSYEKL. Sequencing was performed with immunoSEQ multiplex PCR; in TCRdb, only in-frame clones are kept and a portion is missing. The sample gives 40,000 to 55,000 clones, 91% of which show up once; nearly 4.5% is in the top ten. The chain has TRBV4-1 and TRBJ2-7; TRBD2 is a possible D gene (6 bases). The origin of this receptor is a human patient who received an intestinal transplant, so some T cells may come from the graft donor. This material consisted of PBMCs, taken 524 days after transplant. The CDR3 reads CASSLGTGPYEQYF. CDR3 coding DNA: TGCGCCAGCAGCCTGGGGACTGGTCCCTACGAGCAGTACTTC.